A selection of T cell receptor beta chains follows, all from one sample in a study of identical twins. TCRdb re-called the 5' RACE reads through MiXCR, storing one row per CDR3 protein. Among a few hundred thousand distinct CDR3 sequences listed, about 8.3% were seen once. Separately, the same data were catalogued under a study of yellow fever vaccine responses in identical twins.

Sequencing was performed on CD8+ T cells sorted from blood. The receptors come from a woman aged 18-29 years in good health. The CDR3 runs from the conserved cysteine through the conserved F or W. A D gene is named only where the DNA matches it firmly. Clone size is stated in some rows and not others, as once, few, many or a class when expanded.

clone size: few
J gene: TRBJ1-5
V gene: TRBV5-6
D gene: TRBD1
CDR3 protein: CASSLASGTGWHSNQPQHF
CDR3 DNA: TGTGCCAGCAGCTTGGCCTCCGGGACAGGGTGGCATAGCAATCAGCCCCAGCATTTT

clone size: few
J gene: TRBJ2-2
V gene: TRBV20-1
D gene: NA
CDR3 protein: CSARARGFGELFF
CDR3 DNA: TGCAGTGCTAGGGCGAGGGGGTTCGGGGAGCTGTTTTTT

clone size: many
J gene: TRBJ1-1
V gene: TRBV4-2
D gene: TRBD1
CDR3 protein: CASSQDKGAGSEAFF
CDR3 DNA: TGTGCCAGCAGCCAGGATAAGGGGGCAGGATCTGAAGCTTTCTTT

clone size: NA
J gene: TRBJ2-7
V gene: TRBV20-1
D gene: NA
CDR3 protein: CSARDRGPAYEQYF
CDR3 DNA: TGCAGTGCTAGAGATAGGGGACCAGCCTACGAGCAGTACTTC

clone size: NA
J gene: TRBJ2-7
V gene: TRBV2
D gene: NA
CDR3 protein: CASASGASYEQYF
CDR3 DNA: TGTGCCAGCGCATCAGGGGCCTCCTACGAGCAGTACTTC

clone size: few
J gene: TRBJ2-7
V gene: TRBV27
D gene: TRBD2
CDR3 protein: CASGSGRGLDTYEQYF
CDR3 DNA: TGTGCCAGCGGTTCGGGGCGGGGACTAGATACCTACGAGCAGTACTTC

clone size: NA
J gene: TRBJ2-1
V gene: TRBV20-1
D gene: NA
CDR3 protein: CSARDMAGSNEQFF
CDR3 DNA: TGCAGTGCTAGAGATATGGCAGGGAGCAATGAGCAGTTCTTC

clone size: many
J gene: TRBJ1-1
V gene: TRBV20-1
D gene: NA
CDR3 protein: CSARAAPEAFF
CDR3 DNA: TGCAGTGCTAGAGCCGCCCCTGAAGCTTTCTTT

clone size: few
J gene: TRBJ2-6
V gene: TRBV5-8
D gene: NA
CDR3 protein: CASSLEYSASGANVLTF
CDR3 DNA: TGTGCCAGCAGCTTGGAGTATTCGGCCTCTGGGGCCAACGTCCTGACTTTC

clone size: many
J gene: TRBJ2-2
V gene: TRBV3-1
D gene: NA
CDR3 protein: CASSPLNTGELFF
CDR3 DNA: TGTGCCAGCAGCCCCCTTAACACCGGGGAGCTGTTTTTT

clone size: many
J gene: TRBJ1-2
V gene: TRBV29-1
D gene: NA
CDR3 protein: CSVEELIYGYTF
CDR3 DNA: TGCAGCGTTGAAGAACTCATCTATGGCTACACCTTC

clone size: few
J gene: TRBJ1-3
V gene: TRBV4-3
D gene: TRBD1
CDR3 protein: CASSQGTGSGNTIYF
CDR3 DNA: TGCGCCAGCAGCCAAGGGACAGGGTCTGGAAACACCATATATTTT

clone size: many
J gene: TRBJ2-1
V gene: TRBV7-9
D gene: NA
CDR3 protein: CASSQRTNNEQFF
CDR3 DNA: TGTGCCAGCAGCCAACGGACTAACAATGAGCAGTTCTTC

clone size: NA
J gene: TRBJ2-1
V gene: TRBV27
D gene: NA
CDR3 protein: CASRPLASSYNEQFF
CDR3 DNA: TGTGCCAGCAGACCTTTAGCTAGCTCCTACAATGAGCAGTTCTTC

clone size: few
J gene: TRBJ2-1
V gene: TRBV4-3
D gene: NA
CDR3 protein: CASSQEGGQHQFF
CDR3 DNA: TGCGCCAGCAGCCAAGAGGGCGGCCAGCATCAGTTCTTC

clone size: few
J gene: TRBJ2-2
V gene: TRBV27
D gene: NA
CDR3 protein: CASSLWENTGELFF
CDR3 DNA: TGTGCCAGCAGTTTATGGGAGAACACCGGGGAGCTGTTTTTT

clone size: many
J gene: TRBJ2-3
V gene: TRBV9
D gene: TRBD2
CDR3 protein: CASSVVTSGLSTDTQYF
CDR3 DNA: TGTGCCAGCAGCGTAGTGACTAGCGGTCTTAGCACAGATACGCAGTATTTT

clone size: NA
J gene: TRBJ2-7
V gene: TRBV9
D gene: TRBD2
CDR3 protein: CASSPGTTSLGQYF
CDR3 DNA: TGTGCCAGCAGCCCCGGGACTACCTCCTTAGGGCAGTACTTC

clone size: NA
J gene: TRBJ2-1
V gene: TRBV7-7
D gene: NA
CDR3 protein: CASSLSPVQGAGVPHNEQFF
CDR3 DNA: TGTGCTAGCAGCTTAAGCCCAGTCCAGGGGGCGGGGGTCCCTCACAATGAGCAGTTCTTC

clone size: NA
J gene: TRBJ2-3
V gene: TRBV5-1
D gene: NA
CDR3 protein: CASSLEGTFTDTQYF
CDR3 DNA: TGCGCCAGCAGCCTCGAGGGGACCTTCACAGATACGCAGTATTTT

clone size: many
J gene: TRBJ1-1
V gene: TRBV9
D gene: NA
CDR3 protein: CASSAKGGGLNTEAFF
CDR3 DNA: TGTGCCAGCAGCGCAAAGGGTGGCGGATTGAACACTGAAGCTTTCTTT

clone size: few
J gene: TRBJ2-7
V gene: TRBV7-9
D gene: NA
CDR3 protein: CASSPVVTGESYEQYF
CDR3 DNA: TGTGCCAGCAGCCCAGTGGTAACGGGGGAATCCTACGAGCAGTACTTC

clone size: few
J gene: TRBJ2-5
V gene: TRBV5-1
D gene: TRBD2
CDR3 protein: CASSFNSGRETQYF
CDR3 DNA: TGCGCCAGCAGCTTTAATAGCGGGAGGGAGACCCAGTACTTC

clone size: NA
J gene: TRBJ1-1
V gene: TRBV28
D gene: NA
CDR3 protein: CASSFKRDRRNTEAFF
CDR3 DNA: TGTGCCAGCAGTTTTAAACGCGACAGGCGGAACACTGAAGCTTTCTTT

clone size: many
J gene: TRBJ1-1
V gene: TRBV7-9
D gene: TRBD1
CDR3 protein: CASSHRDRMNTEAFF
CDR3 DNA: TGTGCCAGCAGCCACCGGGACAGAATGAACACTGAAGCTTTCTTT

clone size: many
J gene: TRBJ1-1
V gene: TRBV4-3
D gene: NA
CDR3 protein: CASSQDLDTLEAFF
CDR3 DNA: TGCGCCAGCAGCCAAGATTTGGACACCCTTGAAGCTTTCTTT

clone size: NA
J gene: TRBJ2-5
V gene: TRBV4-2
D gene: NA
CDR3 protein: CASSQDRSGHETQYF
CDR3 DNA: TGTGCCAGCAGCCAAGATCGATCGGGACACGAGACCCAGTACTTC

clone size: few
J gene: TRBJ1-3
V gene: TRBV28
D gene: NA
CDR3 protein: CASRPNSGNTIYF
CDR3 DNA: TGTGCCAGCAGGCCTAACTCTGGAAACACCATATATTTT

clone size: few
J gene: TRBJ2-1
V gene: TRBV4-3
D gene: NA
CDR3 protein: CASSQEDGYNEQFF
CDR3 DNA: TGCGCCAGCAGCCAAGAAGACGGATACAATGAGCAGTTCTTC

clone size: few
J gene: TRBJ2-1
V gene: TRBV7-9
D gene: NA
CDR3 protein: CASSSAGGDRDEQFF
CDR3 DNA: TGTGCCAGCAGCTCCGCGGGGGGGGACAGGGATGAGCAGTTCTTC

clone size: NA
J gene: TRBJ2-1
V gene: TRBV6-6
D gene: NA
CDR3 protein: CAASYRGRDNIPPHSYNEQFF
CDR3 DNA: TGTGCGGCCAGTTACCGAGGCAGGGACAATATCCCACCCCACTCCTACAATGAGCAGTTCTTC

clone size: NA
J gene: TRBJ2-5
V gene: TRBV2
D gene: TRBD2
CDR3 protein: CASSDLAGVSETQYF
CDR3 DNA: TGTGCCAGCAGTGATCTAGCGGGAGTCTCAGAGACCCAGTACTTC

clone size: NA
J gene: TRBJ2-1
V gene: TRBV3-1
D gene: NA
CDR3 protein: CASSHEPSQNEQFF
CDR3 DNA: TGTGCCAGCAGCCACGAACCTAGCCAGAATGAGCAGTTCTTC

clone size: few
J gene: TRBJ2-7
V gene: TRBV12-3/TRBV12-4
D gene: TRBD2
CDR3 protein: CASSLSAGGREQYF
CDR3 DNA: TGTGCCAGCAGTTTATCGGCGGGGGGGCGAGAGCAGTACTTC

clone size: few
J gene: TRBJ1-5
V gene: TRBV7-6
D gene: NA
CDR3 protein: CASSLAGPADYSNQPQHF
CDR3 DNA: TGTGCCAGCAGCTTAGCAGGCCCGGCAGATTATAGCAATCAGCCCCAGCATTTT

clone size: NA
J gene: TRBJ2-3
V gene: TRBV28
D gene: NA
CDR3 protein: CASSLARVRGTQYF
CDR3 DNA: TGTGCCAGCAGTTTAGCCCGGGTGCGGGGTACGCAGTATTTT

clone size: few
J gene: TRBJ2-3
V gene: TRBV6-2/TRBV6-3
D gene: NA
CDR3 protein: CASSPRPREPTDTQYF
CDR3 DNA: TGTGCCAGCAGTCCCAGGCCCAGGGAGCCCACAGATACGCAGTATTTT

clone size: many
J gene: TRBJ2-1
V gene: TRBV7-9
D gene: TRBD2
CDR3 protein: CASSLVEGGRANDEQFF
CDR3 DNA: TGTGCCAGCAGCTTAGTGGAGGGCGGGAGGGCCAATGATGAGCAGTTCTTC

clone size: NA
J gene: TRBJ1-5
V gene: TRBV12-3/TRBV12-4
D gene: NA
CDR3 protein: CASSLSGLSNQPQHF
CDR3 DNA: TGTGCCAGCAGTTTGTCAGGTTTGAGCAATCAGCCCCAGCATTTT

clone size: many
J gene: TRBJ2-2
V gene: TRBV5-1
D gene: NA
CDR3 protein: CASMEGSVLFPPGELFF
CDR3 DNA: TGCGCCAGCATGGAGGGGTCCGTCTTGTTTCCCCCCGGGGAGCTGTTTTTT

clone size: many
J gene: TRBJ2-1
V gene: TRBV7-9
D gene: TRBD2
CDR3 protein: CASSLEAGGTRDEQFF
CDR3 DNA: TGTGCCAGCAGCTTAGAAGCGGGAGGGACGAGGGATGAGCAGTTCTTC

clone size: NA
J gene: TRBJ2-7
V gene: TRBV15
D gene: NA
CDR3 protein: CATSRDSRLVSYEQYF
CDR3 DNA: TGTGCCACCAGCAGAGATTCTAGACTCGTCTCCTACGAGCAGTACTTC